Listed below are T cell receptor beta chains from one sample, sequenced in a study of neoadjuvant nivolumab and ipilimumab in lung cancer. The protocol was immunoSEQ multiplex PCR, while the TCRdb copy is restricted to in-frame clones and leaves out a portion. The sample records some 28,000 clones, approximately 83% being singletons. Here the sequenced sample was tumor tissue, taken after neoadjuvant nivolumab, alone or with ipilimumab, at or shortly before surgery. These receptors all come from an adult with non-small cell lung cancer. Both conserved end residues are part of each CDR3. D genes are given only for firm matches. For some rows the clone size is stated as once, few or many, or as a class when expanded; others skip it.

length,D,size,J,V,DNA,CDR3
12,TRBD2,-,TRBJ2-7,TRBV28,TGTGCCAGCAGTACTAGCGCCTACGAGCAGTACTTC,CASSTSAYEQYF
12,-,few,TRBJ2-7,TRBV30,TGTGCCTGGAGTGTATCACAGCCCGAGCAGTACTTC,CAWSVSQPEQYF
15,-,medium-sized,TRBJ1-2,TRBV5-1,TGCGCCAGCAGCTTGAACAGGGAAGAGGGCTATGGCTACACCTTC,CASSLNREEGYGYTF
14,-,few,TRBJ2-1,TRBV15,TGTGCCACCAGCAGAGCACAAGGGGACAATGAGCAGTTCTTC,CATSRAQGDNEQFF
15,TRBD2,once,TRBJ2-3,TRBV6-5,TGTGCCAGCAGTTTTACTAGCGGGGATGATGATACGCAGTATTTT,CASSFTSGDDDTQYF
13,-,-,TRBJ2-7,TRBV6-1,TGTGCCAGCAGAGCTACGGACAGCTACGAGCAGTACTTC,CASRATDSYEQYF
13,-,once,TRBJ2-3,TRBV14,TGTGCCAGCAGCCAGAGGGGCACAGATACGCAGTATTTT,CASSQRGTDTQYF
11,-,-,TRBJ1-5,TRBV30,TGTGCCTGGAGTCAGGGACAGCCCCAGCATTTT,CAWSQGQPQHF
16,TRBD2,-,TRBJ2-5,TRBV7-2,TGTGCCAGCGGCGGCGCGGGGGGCAGTGGTCAAGAGACCCAGTACTTC,CASGGAGGSGQETQYF
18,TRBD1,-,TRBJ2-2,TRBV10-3,TGTGCCATCAGGGACGGGACAGGGGGCCAGTCGTACACCGGGGAGCTGTTTTTT,CAIRDGTGGQSYTGELFF
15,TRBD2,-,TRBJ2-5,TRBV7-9,TGTGCCAGCACCCGACTAGCGGGAGGGGCGGAGACCCAGTACTTC,CASTRLAGGAETQYF
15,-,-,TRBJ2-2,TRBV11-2,TGTGCCAGCAGCTTAGCCGGATCGAACACCGGGGAGCTGTTTTTT,CASSLAGSNTGELFF
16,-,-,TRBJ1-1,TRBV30,TGTGCCTGGAGTGTACAGAGGGGTGGGGTGAACACTGAAGCTTTCTTT,CAWSVQRGGVNTEAFF
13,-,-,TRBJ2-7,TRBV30,TGTGCCTGGAGAGGGACGGCTACCTACGAGCAGTACTTC,CAWRGTATYEQYF
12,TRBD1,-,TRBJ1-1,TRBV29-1,TGCAGCGGTATACAGGGGCGCACTGAAGCTTTCTTT,CSGIQGRTEAFF
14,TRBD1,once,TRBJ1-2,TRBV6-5,TGTGCCAGCAGAATAGGACAGGGGAGTTTTGGCTACACCTTC,CASRIGQGSFGYTF
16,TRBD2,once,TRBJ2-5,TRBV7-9,TGTGCCAGCAGCTTGCCACTAGCGGGAGTAGAAGAGACCCAGTACTTC,CASSLPLAGVEETQYF
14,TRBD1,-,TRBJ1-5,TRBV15,TGTGCCACCAGCAGAGATACAGGGGTCCGGCCCCAGCATTTT,CATSRDTGVRPQHF
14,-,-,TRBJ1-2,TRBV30,TGTGCCTGGAATGTTCTTTGGGGAGACTATGGCTACACCTTC,CAWNVLWGDYGYTF
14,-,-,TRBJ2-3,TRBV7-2,TGTGCCAGCAGCTCTTACCTTTCCACAGATACGCAGTATTTT,CASSSYLSTDTQYF
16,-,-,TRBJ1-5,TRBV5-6,TGTGCCAGCAGCTTGCTTGAGGAGGATAGCAATCAGCCCCAGCATTTT,CASSLLEEDSNQPQHF
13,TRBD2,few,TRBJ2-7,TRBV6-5,TGTGCCAGCTCCGGGACTAGCCACCACGAGCAGTACTTC,CASSGTSHHEQYF
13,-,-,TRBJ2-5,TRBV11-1,TGTGCCAGCAGCTTAGCGGGACGGGAGACCCAGTACTTC,CASSLAGRETQYF
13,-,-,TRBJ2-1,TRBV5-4,TGTGCCAGCAGCTTGCGGTTAGGTGGTGAGCAGTTCTTC,CASSLRLGGEQFF
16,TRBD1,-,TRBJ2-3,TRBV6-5,TGTGCCAGCAGTTACTCGGGGACAGTTGGAGCAGATACGCAGTATTTT,CASSYSGTVGADTQYF
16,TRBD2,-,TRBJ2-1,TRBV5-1,TGCGCCAGCAGCTCAGGACTAGCGGGGGCAAACAATGAGCAGTTCTTC,CASSSGLAGANNEQFF
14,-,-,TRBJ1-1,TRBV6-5,TGTGCCAGCAGTTACGGGACTTCGAACACTGAAGCTTTCTTT,CASSYGTSNTEAFF
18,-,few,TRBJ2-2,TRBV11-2,TGTGCCAGCAGCTTAGTTGGGCATAGCCAAGCAAACACCGGGGAGCTGTTTTTT,CASSLVGHSQANTGELFF
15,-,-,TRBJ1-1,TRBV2,TGTGCCAGCGGTCTGAGGGCAGGGACGAACACTGAAGCTTTCTTT,CASGLRAGTNTEAFF
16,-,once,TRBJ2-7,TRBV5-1,TGCGCCAGCAGCGGACTGGGACCCCCCCAATCCTACGAGCAGTACTTC,CASSGLGPPQSYEQYF
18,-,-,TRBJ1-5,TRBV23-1,TGCGCCAGCAGTCAACGGCGACCGCCCCGGCGGAGCAATCAGCCCCAGCATTTT,CASSQRRPPRRSNQPQHF
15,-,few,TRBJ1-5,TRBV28,TGTGCCAGCAGTTCTCCTCCAGGGGATAATCAGCCCCAGCATTTT,CASSSPPGDNQPQHF
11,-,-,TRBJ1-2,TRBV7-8,TGTGCCAGCAGCTCCATCGGTGGCTACACCTTC,CASSSIGGYTF
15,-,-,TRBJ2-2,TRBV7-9,TGTGCCAGCAGTTTCCGGGACACACACACCGGGGAGCTGTTTTTT,CASSFRDTHTGELFF
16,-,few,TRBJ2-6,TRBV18,TGTGCCAGCTCACCAACCCCCGTCTCTGGGGCCAACGTCCTGACTTTC,CASSPTPVSGANVLTF
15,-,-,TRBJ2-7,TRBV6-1,TGTGCCAGCAGTGAAGCGCTTGGGCACTTTTACGAGCAGTACTTC,CASSEALGHFYEQYF
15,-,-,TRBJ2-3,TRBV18,TGTGCCAGCTCACCGGACTACCTCGAGACAGATACGCAGTATTTT,CASSPDYLETDTQYF
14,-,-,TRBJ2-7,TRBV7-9,TGTGCCAGCAGCTTAGGCGGGGGCCACTACGAGCAGTACTTC,CASSLGGGHYEQYF
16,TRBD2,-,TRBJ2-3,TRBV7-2,TGTGCCAGCAGCTTAGCCAGACTAGCGGGCACAGATACGCAGTATTTT,CASSLARLAGTDTQYF
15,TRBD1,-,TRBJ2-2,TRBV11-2,TGTGCCAGCAACTTAGGGACAGGGGACACCGGGGAGCTGTTTTTT,CASNLGTGDTGELFF
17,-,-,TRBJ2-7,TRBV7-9,TGTGCCAGCAGCCCCCCCGGGTGGGGGGCCCCTTTCTACGAGCAGTACTTC,CASSPPGWGAPFYEQYF
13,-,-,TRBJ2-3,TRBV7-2,TGTGCCAGCAGCCGGTCCAGGGGAGATACGCAGTATTTT,CASSRSRGDTQYF
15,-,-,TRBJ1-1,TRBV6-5,TGTGCCAGCAGTTACGGTTCATTTTTGAACACTGAAGCTTTCTTT,CASSYGSFLNTEAFF
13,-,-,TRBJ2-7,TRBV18,TGTGCCAGCTCACCAATGACAGGCTACGAGCAGTACTTC,CASSPMTGYEQYF
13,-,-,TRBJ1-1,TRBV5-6,TGTGCCAGCAGCTTTCAGTCTGTGACTGAAGCTTTCTTT,CASSFQSVTEAFF
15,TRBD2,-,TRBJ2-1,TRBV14,TGTGCCAGCAGCACTAGCGGGGGGTCGGTGAATGAGCAGTTCTTC,CASSTSGGSVNEQFF
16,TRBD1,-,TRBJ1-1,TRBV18,TGTGCCAGCTCGCCTCAATGGACAGGGGGCCTTCGTGAAGCTTTCTTT,CASSPQWTGGLREAFF
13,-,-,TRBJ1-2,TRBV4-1,TGCGCCAGCAGCCAAGGAGGACAGTATGGCTACACCTTC,CASSQGGQYGYTF
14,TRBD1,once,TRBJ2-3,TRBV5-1,TGCGCCAGCAGCTTAGGGACAGTCACAGATACGCAGTATTTT,CASSLGTVTDTQYF
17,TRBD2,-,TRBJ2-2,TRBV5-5,TGTGCCAGCAGCCCGGAAGGGACTAGCGCGAACACCGGGGAGCTGTTTTTT,CASSPEGTSANTGELFF
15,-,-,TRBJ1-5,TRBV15,TGTGCCACCAGCAGAGATGGAGTGGCGCATCAGCCCCAGCATTTT,CATSRDGVAHQPQHF
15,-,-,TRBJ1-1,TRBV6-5,TGTGCCAGCAGTTACTCACCAGGGATTAACACTGAAGCTTTCTTT,CASSYSPGINTEAFF
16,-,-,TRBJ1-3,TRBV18,TGTGCCAGCTCACCAAATTTAAGCCTCACTGGAAACACCATATATTTT,CASSPNLSLTGNTIYF
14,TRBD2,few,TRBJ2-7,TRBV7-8,TGTGCCAGCAGCATACTAGCGGGAGGGTACGAGCAGTACTTC,CASSILAGGYEQYF
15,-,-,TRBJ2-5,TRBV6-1,TGTGCCAGCAGTGAAGCGGTTTCTCTTGGAGAGACCCAGTACTTC,CASSEAVSLGETQYF
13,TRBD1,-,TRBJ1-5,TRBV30,TGTGCCTGGCAGACAGGGCGCGATCAGCCCCAGCATTTT,CAWQTGRDQPQHF
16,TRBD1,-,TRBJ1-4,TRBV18,TGTGCCAGCTCACCTATTGTTTCAGGGGGCGAGGAGGAACTGTTTTTT,CASSPIVSGGEEELFF
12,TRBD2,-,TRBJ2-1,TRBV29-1,TGCAGCGAAACTAGCGAGATAAATGAGCAGTTCTTC,CSETSEINEQFF